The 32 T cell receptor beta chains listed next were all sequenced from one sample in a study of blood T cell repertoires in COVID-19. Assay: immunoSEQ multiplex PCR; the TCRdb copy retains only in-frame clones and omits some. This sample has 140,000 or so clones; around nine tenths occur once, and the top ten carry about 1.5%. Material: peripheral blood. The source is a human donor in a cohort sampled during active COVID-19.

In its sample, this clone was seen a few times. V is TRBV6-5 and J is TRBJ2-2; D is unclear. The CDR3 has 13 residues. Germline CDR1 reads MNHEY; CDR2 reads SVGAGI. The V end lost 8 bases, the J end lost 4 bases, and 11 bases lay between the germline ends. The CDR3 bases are TGTGCCAGCGATACAGTAACCACCGGGGAGCTGTTTTTT. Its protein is CASDTVTTGELFF.

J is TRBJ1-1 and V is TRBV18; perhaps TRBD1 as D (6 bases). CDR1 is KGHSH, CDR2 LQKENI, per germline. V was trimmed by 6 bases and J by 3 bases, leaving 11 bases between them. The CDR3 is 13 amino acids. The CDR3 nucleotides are TGTGCCAGCTCCCTAGGGGGTGACACTGAAGCTTTCTTT. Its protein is CASSLGGDTEAFF.

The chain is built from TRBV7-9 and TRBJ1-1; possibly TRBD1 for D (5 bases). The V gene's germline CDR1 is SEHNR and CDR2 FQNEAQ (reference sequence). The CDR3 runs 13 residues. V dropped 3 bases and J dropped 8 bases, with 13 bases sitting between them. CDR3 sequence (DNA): TGTGCCAGCAGCTTCTATGGGGCGGCCGAAGCTTTCTTT. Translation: CASSFYGAAEAFF.

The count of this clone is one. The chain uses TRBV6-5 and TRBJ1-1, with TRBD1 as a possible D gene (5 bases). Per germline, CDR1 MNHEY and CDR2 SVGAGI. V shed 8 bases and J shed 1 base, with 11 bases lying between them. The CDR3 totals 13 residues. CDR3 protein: CASSYRSNTEAFF. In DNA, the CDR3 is TGTGCCAGCTCGTACAGGTCGAACACTGAAGCTTTCTTT.

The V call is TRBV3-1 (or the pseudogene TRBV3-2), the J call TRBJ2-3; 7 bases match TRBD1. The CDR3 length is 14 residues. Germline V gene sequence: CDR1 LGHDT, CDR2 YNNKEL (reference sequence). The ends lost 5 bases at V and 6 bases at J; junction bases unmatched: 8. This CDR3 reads CASSARTGSDTQYF. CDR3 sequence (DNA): TGTGCCAGCAGCGCCCGGACAGGTTCCGATACGCAGTATTTT.

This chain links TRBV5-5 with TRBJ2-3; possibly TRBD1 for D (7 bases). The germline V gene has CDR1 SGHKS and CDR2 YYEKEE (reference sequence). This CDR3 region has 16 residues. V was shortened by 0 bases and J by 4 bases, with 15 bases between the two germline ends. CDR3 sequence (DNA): TGTGCCAGCAGCTTGGAGGTCAGGGGGGCCCCAGATACGCAGTATTTT. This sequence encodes CASSLEVRGAPDTQYF.

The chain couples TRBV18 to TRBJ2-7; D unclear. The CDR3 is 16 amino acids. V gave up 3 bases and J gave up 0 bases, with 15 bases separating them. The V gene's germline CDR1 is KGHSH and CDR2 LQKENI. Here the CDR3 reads CASSPYVASASYEQYF. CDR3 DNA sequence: TGTGCCAGCTCACCGTACGTAGCCTCCGCCTCCTACGAGCAGTACTTC.

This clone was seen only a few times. The CDR3 sequence is CASSQDLGERLNTEAFF. CDR3 DNA: TGCGCCAGCAGCCAAGATCTAGGGGAACGACTGAACACTGAAGCTTTCTTT. V usage is TRBV4-3 and J usage is TRBJ1-1, with D possibly TRBD1 on 5 matching bases. Germline values: CDR1 LGHNA, CDR2 YSLEER. With 0 bases removed from V and 0 bases from J, the gap between germline ends came to 14 bases. This CDR3 region has 17 residues.

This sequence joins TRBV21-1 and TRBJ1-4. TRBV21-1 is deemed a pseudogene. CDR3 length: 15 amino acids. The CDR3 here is CASSKEEHYNEKLFF. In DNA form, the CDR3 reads TGTGCCAGCAGCAAAGAGGAACACTATAATGAAAAACTGTTTTTT.

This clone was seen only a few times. The CDR3: CASSYIDQPQHF. The CDR3 DNA is TGTGCCAGCAGTTACATCGATCAGCCCCAGCATTTT. The chain carries TRBV6-6 and TRBJ1-5; D gene ambiguous. Germline loops: CDR1 MNHNY, CDR2 SVGAGI (reference sequence). Trimming took off 2 bases at V and 5 bases at J, with 4 bases between the two ends. The CDR3 sequence is 12 residues long.

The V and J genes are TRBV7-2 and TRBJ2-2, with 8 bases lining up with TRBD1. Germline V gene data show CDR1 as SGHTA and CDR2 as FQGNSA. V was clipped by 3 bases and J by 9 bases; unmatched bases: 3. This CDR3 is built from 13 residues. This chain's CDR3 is CASSLQGARELFF. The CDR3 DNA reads TGTGCCAGCAGCTTGCAGGGGGCCCGGGAGCTGTTTTTT.

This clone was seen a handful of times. CDR3 nucleotide sequence: TGTGCCTGGACTGTCGAGGGAGGGGGTTACACAGATACGCAGTATTTT. It translates to CAWTVEGGGYTDTQYF. V usage is TRBV30 and J usage is TRBJ2-3; the D gene is possibly TRBD2 (7 bases). V lost 4 bases, J lost 2 bases, and 19 bases lay in between. This CDR3 has 16 residues. Germline V gives CDR1 GTSNPN, CDR2 SVGIG (reference sequence).

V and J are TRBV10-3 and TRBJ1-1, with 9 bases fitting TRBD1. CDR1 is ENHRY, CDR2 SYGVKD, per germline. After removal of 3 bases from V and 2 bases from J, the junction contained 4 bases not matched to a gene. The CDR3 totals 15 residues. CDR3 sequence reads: CAISEQGALNTEAFF. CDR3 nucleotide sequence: TGTGCCATCAGTGAACAGGGGGCACTTAACACTGAAGCTTTCTTT.

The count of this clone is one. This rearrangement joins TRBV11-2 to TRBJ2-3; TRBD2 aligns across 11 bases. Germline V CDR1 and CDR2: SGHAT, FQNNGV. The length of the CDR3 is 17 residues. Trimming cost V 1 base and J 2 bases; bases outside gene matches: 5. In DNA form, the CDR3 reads TGTGCCAGCAGCTTAGCCCGACTAGCGGGGAACACAGATACGCAGTATTTT. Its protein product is CASSLARLAGNTDTQYF.

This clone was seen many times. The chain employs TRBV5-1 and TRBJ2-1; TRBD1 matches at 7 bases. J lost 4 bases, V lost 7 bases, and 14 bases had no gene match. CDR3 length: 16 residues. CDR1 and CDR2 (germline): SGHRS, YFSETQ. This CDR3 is CASQPGQRIFYNEQFF. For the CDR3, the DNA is TGCGCCAGCCAACCGGGACAGCGGATCTTTTACAATGAGCAGTTCTTC.

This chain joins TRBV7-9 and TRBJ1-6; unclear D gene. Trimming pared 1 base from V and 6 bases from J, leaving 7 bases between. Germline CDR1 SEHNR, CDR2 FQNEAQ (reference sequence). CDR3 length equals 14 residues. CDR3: CASSLGDTNSPLHF. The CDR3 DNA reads TGTGCCAGCAGCTTAGGAGACACTAATTCACCCCTCCACTTT.

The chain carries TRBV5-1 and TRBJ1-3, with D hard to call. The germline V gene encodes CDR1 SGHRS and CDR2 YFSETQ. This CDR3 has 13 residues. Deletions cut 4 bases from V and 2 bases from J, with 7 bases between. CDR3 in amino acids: CASSAQAGNTIYF. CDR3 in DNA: TGCGCCAGCAGCGCACAAGCTGGAAACACCATATATTTT.

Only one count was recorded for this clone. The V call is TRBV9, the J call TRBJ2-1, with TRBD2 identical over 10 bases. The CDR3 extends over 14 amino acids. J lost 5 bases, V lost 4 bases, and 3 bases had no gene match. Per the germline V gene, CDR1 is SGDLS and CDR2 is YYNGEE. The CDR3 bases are TGTGCCAGCAGCCCTAGCGGGGGAAACAATGAGCAGTTCTTC. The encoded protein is CASSPSGGNNEQFF.

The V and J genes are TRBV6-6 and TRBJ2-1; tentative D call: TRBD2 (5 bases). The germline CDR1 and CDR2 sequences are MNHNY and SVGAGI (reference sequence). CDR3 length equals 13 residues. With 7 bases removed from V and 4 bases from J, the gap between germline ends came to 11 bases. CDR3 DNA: TGTGCCAGCAACGAGGGCTCTTACAATGAGCAGTTCTTC. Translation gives CASNEGSYNEQFF.

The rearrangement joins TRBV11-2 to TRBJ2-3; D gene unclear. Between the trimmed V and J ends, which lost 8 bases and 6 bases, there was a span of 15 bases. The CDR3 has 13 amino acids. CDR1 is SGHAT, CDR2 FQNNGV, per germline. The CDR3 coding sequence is TGTGCCAGCCAGAACGCGAGGCTGGATACGCAGTATTTT. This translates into CASQNARLDTQYF.

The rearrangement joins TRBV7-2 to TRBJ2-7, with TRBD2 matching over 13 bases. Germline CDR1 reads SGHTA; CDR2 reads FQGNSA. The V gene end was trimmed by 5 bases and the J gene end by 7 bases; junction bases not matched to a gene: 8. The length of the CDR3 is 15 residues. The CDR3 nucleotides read TGTGCCAGCAGCGGGACTAGCGGGGCATCTAGGGAGCAGTACTTC. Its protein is CASSGTSGASREQYF.

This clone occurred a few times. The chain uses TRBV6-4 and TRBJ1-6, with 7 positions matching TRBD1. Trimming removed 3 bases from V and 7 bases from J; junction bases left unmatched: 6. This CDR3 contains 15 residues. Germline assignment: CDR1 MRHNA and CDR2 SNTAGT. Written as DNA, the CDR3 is TGTGCCAGCAGTGATACCGGGACAGAAAATTCACCCCTCCACTTT. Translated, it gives CASSDTGTENSPLHF.

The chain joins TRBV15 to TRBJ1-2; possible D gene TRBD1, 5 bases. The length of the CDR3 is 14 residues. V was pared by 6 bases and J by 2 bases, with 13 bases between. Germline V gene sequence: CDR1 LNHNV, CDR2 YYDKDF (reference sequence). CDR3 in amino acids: CATRAVGGNYGYTF. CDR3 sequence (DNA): TGTGCCACCAGGGCCGTCGGGGGGAACTATGGCTACACCTTC.

The CDR3 region has the DNA TGCGCCAGCAGCCGGCTCTCTGGGGCCAACGTCCTGACTTTC. The encoded protein is CASSRLSGANVLTF. The chain joins TRBV4-3 to TRBJ2-6, with D hard to call. The germline V gene has CDR1 LGHNA and CDR2 YSLEER. CDR3 size: 14 residues. V was pared by 4 bases and J by 0 bases, with 4 bases between.

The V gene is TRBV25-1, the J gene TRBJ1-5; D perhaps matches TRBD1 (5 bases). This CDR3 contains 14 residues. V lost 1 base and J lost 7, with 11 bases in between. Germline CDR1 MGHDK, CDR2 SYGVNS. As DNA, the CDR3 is TGTGCCAGCAGTGAATCGGGCAGGGAACAGCCCCAGCATTTT. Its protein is CASSESGREQPQHF.

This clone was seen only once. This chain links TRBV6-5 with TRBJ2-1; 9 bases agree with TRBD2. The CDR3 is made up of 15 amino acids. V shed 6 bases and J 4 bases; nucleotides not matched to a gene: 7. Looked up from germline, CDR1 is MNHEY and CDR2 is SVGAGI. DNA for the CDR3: TGTGCCAGCAGCCCGACTAGCGGTCTGTACAATGAGCAGTTCTTC. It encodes CASSPTSGLYNEQFF.

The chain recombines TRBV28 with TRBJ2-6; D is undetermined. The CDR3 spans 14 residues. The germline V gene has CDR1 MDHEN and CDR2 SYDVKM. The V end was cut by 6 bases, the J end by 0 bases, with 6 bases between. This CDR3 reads CASSSSSGANVLTF. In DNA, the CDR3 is TGTGCCAGCAGCTCCAGCTCTGGGGCCAACGTCCTGACTTTC.

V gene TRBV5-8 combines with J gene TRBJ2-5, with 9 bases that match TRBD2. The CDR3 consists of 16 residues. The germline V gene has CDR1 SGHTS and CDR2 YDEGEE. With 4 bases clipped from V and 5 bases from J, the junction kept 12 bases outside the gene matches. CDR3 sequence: CASSRGDLAGQETQYF. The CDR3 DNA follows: TGTGCCAGCAGCAGGGGGGATCTAGCGGGGCAGGAGACCCAGTACTTC.

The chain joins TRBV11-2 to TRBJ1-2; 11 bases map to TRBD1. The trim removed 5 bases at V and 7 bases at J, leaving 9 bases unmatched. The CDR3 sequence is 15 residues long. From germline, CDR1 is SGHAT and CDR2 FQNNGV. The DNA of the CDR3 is TGTGCCAGCAGCGCCACCCCCGGGACAGGGGGTGGCTACACCTTC. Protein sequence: CASSATPGTGGGYTF.

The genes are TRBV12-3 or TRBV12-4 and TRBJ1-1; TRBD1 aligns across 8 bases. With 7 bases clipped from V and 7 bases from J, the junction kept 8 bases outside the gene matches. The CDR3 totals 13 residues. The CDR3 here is CASTQDRAGEAFF. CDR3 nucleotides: TGTGCCAGCACCCAGGACAGGGCGGGTGAAGCTTTCTTT.

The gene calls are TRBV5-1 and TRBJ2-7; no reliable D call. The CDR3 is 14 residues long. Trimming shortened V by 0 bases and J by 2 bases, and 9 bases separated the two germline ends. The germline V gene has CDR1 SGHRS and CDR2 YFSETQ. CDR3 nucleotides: TGCGCCAGCAGCTTGGATTTAGCCCCCTACGAGCAGTACTTC. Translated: CASSLDLAPYEQYF.

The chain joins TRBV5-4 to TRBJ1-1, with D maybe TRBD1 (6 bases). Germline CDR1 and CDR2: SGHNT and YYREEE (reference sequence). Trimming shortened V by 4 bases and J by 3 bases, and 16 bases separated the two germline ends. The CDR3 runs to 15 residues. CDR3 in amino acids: CASSGGAGSDTEAFF. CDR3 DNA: TGTGCCAGCAGCGGGGGGGCAGGGTCGGACACTGAAGCTTTCTTT. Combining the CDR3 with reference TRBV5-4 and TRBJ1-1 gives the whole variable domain ETGVTQSPTHLIKTRGQQVTLRCSSQSGHNTVSWYQQALGQGPQFIFQYYREEENGRGNFPPRFSGLQFPNYSSELNVNALELDDSALYLCASSGGAGSDTEAFFGQGTRLTVV.